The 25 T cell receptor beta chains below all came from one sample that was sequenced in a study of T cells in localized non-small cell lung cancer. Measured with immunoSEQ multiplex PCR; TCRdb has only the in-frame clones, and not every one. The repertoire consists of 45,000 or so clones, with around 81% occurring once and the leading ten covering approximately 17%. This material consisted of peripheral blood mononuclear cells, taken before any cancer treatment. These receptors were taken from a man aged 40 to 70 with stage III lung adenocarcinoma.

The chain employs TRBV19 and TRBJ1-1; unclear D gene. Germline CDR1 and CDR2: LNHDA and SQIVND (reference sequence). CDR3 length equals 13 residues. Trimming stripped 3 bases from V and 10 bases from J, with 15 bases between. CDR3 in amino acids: CASSMGNGGAAFF. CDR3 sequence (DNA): TGTGCCAGTAGTATGGGTAACGGAGGAGCAGCTTTCTTT.

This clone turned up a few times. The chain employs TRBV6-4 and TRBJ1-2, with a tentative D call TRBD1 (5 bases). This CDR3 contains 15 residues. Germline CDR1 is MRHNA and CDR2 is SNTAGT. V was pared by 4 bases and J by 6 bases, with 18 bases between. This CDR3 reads CASSAGTSSTDGYTF. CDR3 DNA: TGTGCCAGCAGTGCCGGGACGTCCTCCACGGATGGCTACACCTTC.

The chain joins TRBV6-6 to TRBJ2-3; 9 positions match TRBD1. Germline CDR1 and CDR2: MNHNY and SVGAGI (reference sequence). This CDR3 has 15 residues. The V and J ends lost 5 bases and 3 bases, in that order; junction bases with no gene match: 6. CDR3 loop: CASSGGTGITDTQYF. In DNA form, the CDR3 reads TGTGCCAGCAGTGGAGGGACAGGGATAACAGATACGCAGTATTTT.

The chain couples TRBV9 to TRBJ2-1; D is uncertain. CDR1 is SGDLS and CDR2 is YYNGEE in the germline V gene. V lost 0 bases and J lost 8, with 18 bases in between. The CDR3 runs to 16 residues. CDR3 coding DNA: TGTGCCAGCAGCGTAGGTGGTAGTCGTTCGGTCCATGAGCAGTTCTTC. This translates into CASSVGGSRSVHEQFF.

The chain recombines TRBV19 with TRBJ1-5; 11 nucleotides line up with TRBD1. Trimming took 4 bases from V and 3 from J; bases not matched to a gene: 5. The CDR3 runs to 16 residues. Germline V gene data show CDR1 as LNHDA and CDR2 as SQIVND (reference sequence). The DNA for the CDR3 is TGTGCCAGTAGTACGAGGACAGGGGGCTACAATCAGCCCCAGCATTTT. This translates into CASSTRTGGYNQPQHF.

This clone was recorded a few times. CDR3 protein: CASNRGFLYGYTF. CDR3 sequence (DNA): TGTGCCTCTAACAGGGGGTTTCTCTATGGCTACACCTTC. The chain employs TRBV30 and TRBJ1-2; 8 bases agree with TRBD1. Per the germline V gene, CDR1 is GTSNPN and CDR2 is SVGIG (reference sequence). There are 13 residues in the CDR3. V lost 7 bases and J lost 4; bases outside the gene matches: 8.

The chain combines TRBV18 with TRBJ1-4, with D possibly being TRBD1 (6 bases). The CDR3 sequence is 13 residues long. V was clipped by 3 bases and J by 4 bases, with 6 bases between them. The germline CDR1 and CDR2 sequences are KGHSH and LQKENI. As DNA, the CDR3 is TGTGCCAGCTCACCGGGACATAATGAAAAACTGTTTTTT. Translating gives CASSPGHNEKLFF.

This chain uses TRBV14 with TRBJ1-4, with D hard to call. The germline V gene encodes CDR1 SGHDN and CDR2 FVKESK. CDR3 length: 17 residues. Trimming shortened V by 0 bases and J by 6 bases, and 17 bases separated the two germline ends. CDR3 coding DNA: TGTGCCAGCAGCCAAGAGGGAACGACGGTCTTTGATGAAAAACTGTTTTTT. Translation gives CASSQEGTTVFDEKLFF.

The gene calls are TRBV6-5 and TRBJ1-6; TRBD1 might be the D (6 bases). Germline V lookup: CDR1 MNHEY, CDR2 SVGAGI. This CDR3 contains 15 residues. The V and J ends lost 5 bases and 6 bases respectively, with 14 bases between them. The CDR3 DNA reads TGTGCCAGCAGTCCCACAGGGCCTCCTAATTCACCCCTCCACTTT. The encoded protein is CASSPTGPPNSPLHF.

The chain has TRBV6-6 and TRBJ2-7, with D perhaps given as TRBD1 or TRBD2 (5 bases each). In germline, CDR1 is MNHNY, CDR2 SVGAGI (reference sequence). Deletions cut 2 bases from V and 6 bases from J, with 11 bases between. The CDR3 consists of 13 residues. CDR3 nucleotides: TGTGCCAGCAGTTACCCCGGGACCCCCGAGCAGTACTTC. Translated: CASSYPGTPEQYF.

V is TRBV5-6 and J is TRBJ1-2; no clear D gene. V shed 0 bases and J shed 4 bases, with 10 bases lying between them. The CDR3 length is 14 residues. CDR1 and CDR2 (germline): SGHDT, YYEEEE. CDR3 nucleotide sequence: TGTGCCAGCAGCTTGGAGTTAGGGTCCTATGGCTACACCTTC. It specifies CASSLELGSYGYTF.

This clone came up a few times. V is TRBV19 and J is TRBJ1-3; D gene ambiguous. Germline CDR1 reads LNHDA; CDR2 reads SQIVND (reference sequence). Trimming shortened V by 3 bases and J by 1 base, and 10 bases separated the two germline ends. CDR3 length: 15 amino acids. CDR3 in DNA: TGTGCCAGTAGTATGGGGTTATATTCTGGAAACACCATATATTTT. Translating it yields CASSMGLYSGNTIYF.

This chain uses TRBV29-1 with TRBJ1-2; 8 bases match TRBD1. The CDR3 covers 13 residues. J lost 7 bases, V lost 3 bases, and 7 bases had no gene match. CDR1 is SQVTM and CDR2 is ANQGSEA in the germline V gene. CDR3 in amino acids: CSVDGQGALGYTF. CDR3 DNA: TGCAGCGTTGATGGCCAGGGGGCACTTGGCTACACCTTC.

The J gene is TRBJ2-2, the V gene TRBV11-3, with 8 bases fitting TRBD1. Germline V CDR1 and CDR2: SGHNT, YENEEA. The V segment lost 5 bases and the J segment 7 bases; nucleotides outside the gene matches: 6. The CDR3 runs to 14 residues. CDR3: CASSPGGAGGELFF. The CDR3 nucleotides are TGTGCCAGCAGCCCAGGGGGCGCGGGCGGGGAGCTGTTTTTT.

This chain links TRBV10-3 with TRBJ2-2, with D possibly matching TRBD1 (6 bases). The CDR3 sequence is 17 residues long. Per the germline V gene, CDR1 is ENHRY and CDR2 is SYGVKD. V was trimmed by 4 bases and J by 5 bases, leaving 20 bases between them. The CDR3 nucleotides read TGTGCCATCAGTGGAGATCAGGGACAAGGTGGGACCGGGGAGCTGTTTTTT. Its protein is CAISGDQGQGGTGELFF.

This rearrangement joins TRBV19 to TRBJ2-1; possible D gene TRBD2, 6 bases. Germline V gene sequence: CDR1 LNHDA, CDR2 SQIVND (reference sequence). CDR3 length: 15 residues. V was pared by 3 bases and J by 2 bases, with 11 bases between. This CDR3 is CASSIMPGAYNEQFF. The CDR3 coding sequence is TGTGCCAGTAGTATCATGCCGGGGGCCTACAATGAGCAGTTCTTC.

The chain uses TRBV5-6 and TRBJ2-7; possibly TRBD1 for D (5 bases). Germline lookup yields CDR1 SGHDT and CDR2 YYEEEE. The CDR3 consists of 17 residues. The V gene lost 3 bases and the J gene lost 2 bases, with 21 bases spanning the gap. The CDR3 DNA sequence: TGTGCCAGCAGCTCGTCCTACGAAGGACATGATACCTACGAGCAGTACTTC. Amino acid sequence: CASSSSYEGHDTYEQYF.

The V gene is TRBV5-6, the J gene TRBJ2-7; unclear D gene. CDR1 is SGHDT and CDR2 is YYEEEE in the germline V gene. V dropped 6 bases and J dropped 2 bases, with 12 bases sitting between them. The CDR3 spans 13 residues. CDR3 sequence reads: CASTSATPYEQYF. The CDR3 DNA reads TGTGCCAGCACCTCAGCCACCCCCTACGAGCAGTACTTC. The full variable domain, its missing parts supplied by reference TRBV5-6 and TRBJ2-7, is DAGVTQSPTHLIKTRGQQVTLRCSPKSGHDTVSWYQQALGQGPQFIFQYYEEEERQRGNFPDRFSGHQFPNYSSELNVNALLLGDSALYLCASTSATPYEQYFGPGTRLTVT.

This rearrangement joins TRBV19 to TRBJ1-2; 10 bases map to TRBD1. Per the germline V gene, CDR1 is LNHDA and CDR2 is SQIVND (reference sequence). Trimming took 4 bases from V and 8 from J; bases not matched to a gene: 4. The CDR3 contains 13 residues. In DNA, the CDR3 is TGTGCCAGTAGTACGGGGACAGGGGACGGCTACACCTTC. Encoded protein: CASSTGTGDGYTF.

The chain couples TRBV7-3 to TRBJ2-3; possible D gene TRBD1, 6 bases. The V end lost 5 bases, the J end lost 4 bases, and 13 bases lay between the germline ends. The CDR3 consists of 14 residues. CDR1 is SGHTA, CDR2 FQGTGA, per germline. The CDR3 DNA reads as TGTGCCAGCAGCCCAACAGGGACCGCAGATACGCAGTATTTT. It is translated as CASSPTGTADTQYF.

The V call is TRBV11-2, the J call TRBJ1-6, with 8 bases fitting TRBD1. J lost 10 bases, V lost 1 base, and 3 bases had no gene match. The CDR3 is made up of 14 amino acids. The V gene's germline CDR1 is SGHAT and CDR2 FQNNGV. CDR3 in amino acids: CASSLAGGDSPLHF. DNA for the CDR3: TGTGCCAGCAGCTTAGCAGGGGGCGACTCACCCCTCCACTTT. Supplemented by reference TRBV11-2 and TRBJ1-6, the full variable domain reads EAGVAQSPRYKIIEKRQSVAFWCNPISGHATLYWYQQILGQGPKLLIQFQNNGVVDDSQLPKDRFSAERLKGVDSTLKIQPAKLEDSAVYLCASSLAGGDSPLHFGNGTRLTVT.

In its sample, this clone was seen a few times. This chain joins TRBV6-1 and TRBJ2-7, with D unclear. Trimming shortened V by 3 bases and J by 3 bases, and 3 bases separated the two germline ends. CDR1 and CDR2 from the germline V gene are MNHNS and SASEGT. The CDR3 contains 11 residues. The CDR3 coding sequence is TGTGCCAGCAGTGACTACTACGAGCAGTACTTC. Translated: CASSDYYEQYF.

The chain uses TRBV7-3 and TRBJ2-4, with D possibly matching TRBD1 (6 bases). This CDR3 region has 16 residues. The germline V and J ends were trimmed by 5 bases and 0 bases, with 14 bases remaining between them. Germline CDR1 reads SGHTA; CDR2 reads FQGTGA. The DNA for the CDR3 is TGTGCCAGCAGCCTTACGAAGGGGGTAGCCAAAAACATTCAGTACTTC. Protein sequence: CASSLTKGVAKNIQYF.

This CDR3 reads CATSREDRAEQYF. The DNA of the CDR3 is TGTGCCACCAGCAGAGAGGACAGGGCCGAGCAGTACTTC. The rearrangement links TRBV15 to TRBJ2-7, with TRBD1 identical over 8 bases. V lost 0 bases to trimming and J lost 6 bases; unmatched junction nucleotides: 1. The germline gives CDR1 LNHNV, CDR2 YYDKDF (reference sequence). This CDR3 is built from 13 residues.

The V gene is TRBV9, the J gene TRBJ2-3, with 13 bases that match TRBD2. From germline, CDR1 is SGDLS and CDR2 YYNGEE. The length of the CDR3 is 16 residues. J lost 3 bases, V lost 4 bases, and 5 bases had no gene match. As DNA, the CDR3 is TGTGCCAGCAGCACTAGCGGGGGGGCCGGTACAGATACGCAGTATTTT. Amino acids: CASSTSGGAGTDTQYF.